This TCR beta chain derives from a study of shared clonotypes between healthy human individuals. Looking at the study overall: There were three CD4 naive, three CD4 memory, two CD8 naive and one CD8 memory plates per donor.

With 5 bases clipped from V and 5 bases from J, the junction kept 6 bases outside the gene matches. Germline V gives CDR1 SGHTA, CDR2 FQGNSA. The CDR3 is 14 amino acids. Measured with immunoSEQ multiplex PCR; TCRdb has only the in-frame clones, and not every one. Of some 1 million clones listed, roughly 80% are singletons. Participating donors were healthy, HIV-negative adults free of recent acute infections or vaccinations. This TCR came from a man aged 18 to 35 in good health. Sequencing was done on a sample of memory CD4+ T cells sorted from blood. The subset denotes: CD45RA-negative fraction. This chain links TRBV7-2 with TRBJ1-1, with 9 positions matching TRBD1. For the CDR3, the DNA is TGTGCCAGCAGCACGACCGGGACAGGGACTGAAGCTTTCTTT. Encoded protein: CASSTTGTGTEAFF.